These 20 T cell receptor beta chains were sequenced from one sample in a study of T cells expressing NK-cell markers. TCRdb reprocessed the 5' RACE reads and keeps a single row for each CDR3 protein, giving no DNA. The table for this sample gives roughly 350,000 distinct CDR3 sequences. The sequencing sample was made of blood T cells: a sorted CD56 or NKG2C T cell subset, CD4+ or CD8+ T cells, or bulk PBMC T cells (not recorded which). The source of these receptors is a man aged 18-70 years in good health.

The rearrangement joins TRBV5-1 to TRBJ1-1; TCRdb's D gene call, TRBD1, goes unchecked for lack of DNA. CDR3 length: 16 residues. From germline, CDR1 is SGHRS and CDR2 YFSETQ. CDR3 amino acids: CASFLSVGHPNTEAFF. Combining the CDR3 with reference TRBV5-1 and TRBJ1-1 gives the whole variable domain KAGVTQTPRYLIKTRGQQVTLSCSPISGHRSVSWYQQTPGQGLQFLFEYFSETQRNKGNFPGRFSGRQFSNSRSEMNVSTLELGDSALYLCASFLSVGHPNTEAFFGQGTRLTVV.

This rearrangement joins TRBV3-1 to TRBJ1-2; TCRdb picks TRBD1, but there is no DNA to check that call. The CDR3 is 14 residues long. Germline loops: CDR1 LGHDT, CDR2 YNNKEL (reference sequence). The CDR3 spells CASSLTGGVGGYTF.

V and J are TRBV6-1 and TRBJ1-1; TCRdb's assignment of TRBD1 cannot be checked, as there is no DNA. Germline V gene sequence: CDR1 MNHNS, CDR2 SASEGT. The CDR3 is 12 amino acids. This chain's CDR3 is CASSDERGKAFF.

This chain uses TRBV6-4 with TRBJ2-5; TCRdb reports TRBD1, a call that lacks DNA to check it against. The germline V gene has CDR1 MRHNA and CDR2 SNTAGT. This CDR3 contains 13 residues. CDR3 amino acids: CASSAQRGETQYF.

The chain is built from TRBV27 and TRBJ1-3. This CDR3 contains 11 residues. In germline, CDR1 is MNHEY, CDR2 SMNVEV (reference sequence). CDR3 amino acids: CASSLYHTIYF.

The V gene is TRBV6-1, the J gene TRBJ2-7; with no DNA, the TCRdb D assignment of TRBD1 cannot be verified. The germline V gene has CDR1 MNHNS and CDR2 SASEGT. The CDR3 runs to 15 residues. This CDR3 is CASSERTGISYEQYF.

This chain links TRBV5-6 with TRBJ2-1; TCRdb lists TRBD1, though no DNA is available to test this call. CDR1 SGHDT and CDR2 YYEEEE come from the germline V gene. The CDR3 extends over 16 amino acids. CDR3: CASSLAGGGRGGEQFF.

CDR3 residues: CASSPGGDRNYGYTF. This chain links TRBV12-3 or TRBV12-4 with TRBJ1-2; TCRdb proposes TRBD1, but this gene call is untestable without DNA. This CDR3 region has 15 residues.

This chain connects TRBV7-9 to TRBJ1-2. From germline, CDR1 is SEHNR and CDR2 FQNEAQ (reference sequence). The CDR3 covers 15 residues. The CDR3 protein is CASSFGRRTLYGYTF.

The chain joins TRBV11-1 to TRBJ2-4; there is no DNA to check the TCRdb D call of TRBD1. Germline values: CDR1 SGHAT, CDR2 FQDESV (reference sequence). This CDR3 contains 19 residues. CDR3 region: CASSLDAGGGVAERNIQYF. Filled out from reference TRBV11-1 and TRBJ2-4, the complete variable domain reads EAEVAQSPRYKITEKSQAVAFWCDPISGHATLYWYRQILGQGPELLVQFQDESVVDDSQLPKDRFSAERLKGVDSTLKIQPAELGDSAMYLCASSLDAGGGVAERNIQYFGAGTRLSVL.

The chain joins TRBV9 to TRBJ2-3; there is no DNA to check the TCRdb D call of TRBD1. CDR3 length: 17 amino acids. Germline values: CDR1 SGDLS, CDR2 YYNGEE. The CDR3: CASSVAGGPRLTDTQYF.

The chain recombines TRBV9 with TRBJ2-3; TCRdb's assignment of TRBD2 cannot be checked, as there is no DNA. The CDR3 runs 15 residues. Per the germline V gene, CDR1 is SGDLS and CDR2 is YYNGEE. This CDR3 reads CASSIQGRGIDTQYF.

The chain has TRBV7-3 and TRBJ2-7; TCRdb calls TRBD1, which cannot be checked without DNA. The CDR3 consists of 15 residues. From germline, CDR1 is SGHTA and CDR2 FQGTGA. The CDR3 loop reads CASSLRPRNRDRLYF.

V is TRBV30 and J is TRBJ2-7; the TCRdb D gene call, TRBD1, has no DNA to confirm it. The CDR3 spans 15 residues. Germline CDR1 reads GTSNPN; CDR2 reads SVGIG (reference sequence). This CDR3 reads CAWSVGDRGKDEQYF.

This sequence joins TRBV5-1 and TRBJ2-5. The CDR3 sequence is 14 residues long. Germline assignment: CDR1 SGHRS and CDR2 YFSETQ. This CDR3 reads CASSWQTGQETQYF.

This CDR3 is CASSRWGQPENNEQFF. The V call is TRBV14, the J call TRBJ2-1; without DNA, the TCRdb call of TRBD1 cannot be checked. Germline V gene data show CDR1 as SGHDN and CDR2 as FVKESK. The CDR3 is made up of 16 amino acids. Full variable domain (rest looked up from reference TRBV14 and TRBJ2-1): EAGVTQFPSHSVIEKGQTVTLRCDPISGHDNLYWYRRVMGKEIKFLLHFVKESKQDESGMPNNRFLAERTGGTYSTLKVQPAELEDSGVYFCASSRWGQPENNEQFFGPGTRLTVL.

CDR3 protein: CASSLAGGFGELFF. The chain employs TRBV7-2 and TRBJ2-2; lacking DNA, the TRBD1 call made by TCRdb goes unchecked. From germline, CDR1 is SGHTA and CDR2 FQGNSA. The CDR3 contains 14 residues.

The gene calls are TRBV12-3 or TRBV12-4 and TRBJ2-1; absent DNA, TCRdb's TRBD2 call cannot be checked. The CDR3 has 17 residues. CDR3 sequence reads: CASSFWASGGNYNEQFF.

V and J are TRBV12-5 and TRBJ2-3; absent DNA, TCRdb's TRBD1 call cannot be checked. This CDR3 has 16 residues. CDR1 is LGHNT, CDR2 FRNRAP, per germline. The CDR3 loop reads CASGPGQGPSTDTQYF. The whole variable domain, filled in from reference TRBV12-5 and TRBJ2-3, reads DARVTQTPRHKVTEMGQEVTMRCQPILGHNTVFWYRQTMMQGLELLAYFRNRAPLDDSGMPKDRFSAEMPDATLATLKIQPSEPRDSAVYFCASGPGQGPSTDTQYFGPGTRLTVL.

The chain's CDR3 is CASTRPSYTEAFF. The V and J genes are TRBV7-9 and TRBJ1-1; the TCRdb D gene call, TRBD1, has no DNA to confirm it. CDR1 is SEHNR, CDR2 FQNEAQ, per germline (reference sequence). The CDR3 covers 13 residues.